This passage covers 27 T cell receptor beta chains from one sample sequenced in a study of early T cells in non-severe SARS-CoV-2 infection. TCRdb re-derived calls from the 5' RACE reads in MiXCR, one entry per CDR3 protein. The sample consists of around 30,000 distinct CDR3 sequences, about 6.5% of them appearing once. Sequencing was performed on whole blood. The receptors derive from an adult who was a healthcare worker with PCR-confirmed SARS-CoV-2 infection or an uninfected control (not recorded which).

This clonotype was seen many times. The chain employs TRBV18 and TRBJ2-6, with D possibly matching TRBD2 (5 bases). V lost 5 bases, J lost 7 bases, and 15 bases lay in between. The CDR3 is 15 amino acids. The germline gives CDR1 KGHSH, CDR2 LQKENI. CDR3 sequence reads: CASSYPLGGANVLTF. The CDR3 coding sequence is TGTGCCAGCTCATATCCCCTAGGAGGAGCCAACGTCCTGACTTTC.

This clonotype has at least ten counts. This chain joins TRBV7-6 and TRBJ1-5; the D gene is possibly TRBD1 (6 bases). CDR3 length: 14 residues. In germline, CDR1 is SGHVS, CDR2 FNYEAQ. V lost 5 bases to trimming and J lost 6 bases, with 14 bases between them. DNA of the CDR3: TGTGCCAGCAGCCCGACCTCAGGGGTTCAGCCCCAGCATTTT. Amino acid sequence: CASSPTSGVQPQHF.

The table lists this clonotype with many counts. The V gene is TRBV18, the J gene TRBJ1-4; no definite D call. Germline CDR1 and CDR2: KGHSH and LQKENI. Trimming cost V 2 bases and J 2 bases, with 15 bases left between them. The CDR3 contains 17 residues. Here the CDR3 DNA reads TGTGCCAGCTCACCAACGTGGGATTTTGGGACTAATGAAAAACTGTTTTTT. This translates into CASSPTWDFGTNEKLFF.

V and J are TRBV12-3 or TRBV12-4 and TRBJ2-1; no firm D call. Trimming removed 4 bases from V and 2 bases from J, with 0 bases in between. CDR3 length: 11 residues. The CDR3 DNA sequence: TGTGCCAGCAGTTCCTACAATGAGCAGTTCTTC. Its protein is CASSSYNEQFF.

This clonotype was recorded at least ten times. The CDR3 loop reads CASSYPTLFEAFF. As DNA, the CDR3 is TGTGCCAGCAGTTACCCCACCCTGTTTGAAGCTTTCTTT. The chain recombines TRBV6-2 or TRBV6-3 with TRBJ1-1; no clear D gene. V lost 2 bases, J lost 7 bases, and 11 bases lay in between. CDR3 length: 13 residues. Germline assignment: CDR1 MNHEY and CDR2 SVGEGT.

This clonotype has just a few counts. The CDR3 nucleotides are TGTGCCAGCAGTTACTCAAGTCGGGGGGCCTACGAGCAGTACTTC. Amino acid sequence: CASSYSSRGAYEQYF. The chain is built from TRBV6-6 and TRBJ2-7; 7 nucleotides agree with TRBD2. The CDR3 contains 15 residues. The ends lost 0 bases at V and 2 bases at J; junction bases unmatched: 4. Germline-derived CDR1 and CDR2 are MNHNY and SVGAGI (reference sequence).

This clonotype has at least ten counts. The J gene is TRBJ2-3, the V gene TRBV5-1; 7 bases are shared with TRBD1. The CDR3 has 15 amino acids. The germline CDR1 and CDR2 sequences are SGHRS and YFSETQ. Trimming at V came to 0 bases and at J to 5 bases, leaving 6 bases not matched to a gene. In DNA form, the CDR3 reads TGCGCCAGCAGCTTGGTTACAGGGGCGAAAGATACGCAGTATTTT. It translates to CASSLVTGAKDTQYF.

This clonotype was recorded at least ten times. The chain is built from TRBV21-1 and TRBJ2-1; TRBD2 reflects the table's D call only, with no check against the DNA. TRBV21-1 is given as a pseudogene. This CDR3 is 16 amino acids long. The CDR3 DNA follows: TGTGCCAGCAGCAAAGCGCGGCTAGCGCCTTACAATGAGCAGTTCTTC. Its translation is CASSKARLAPYNEQFF.

This clonotype has a count of ten or more. The chain couples TRBV29-1 to TRBJ1-1; D is undetermined. With 4 bases removed from V and 1 base from J, the gap between germline ends came to 7 bases. Germline CDR1 is SQVTM and CDR2 is ANQGSEA. The CDR3 spans 12 residues. The DNA of the CDR3 is TGCAGCGTTGGACGGGAGAACACTGAAGCTTTCTTT. This translates into CSVGRENTEAFF.

This clonotype occurred many times. The chain is built from TRBV4-3 and TRBJ2-7, with 14 bases identical to TRBD2. This CDR3 has 17 residues. V lost 0 bases and J lost 2; bases outside the gene matches: 3. Per germline, CDR1 LGHNA and CDR2 YSLEER. Here the CDR3 reads CASSQDEGLAGAYEQYF. DNA of the CDR3: TGCGCCAGCAGCCAAGATGAGGGACTAGCGGGGGCCTACGAGCAGTACTTC.

This clonotype has just a few counts. The chain links TRBV7-3 to TRBJ2-1; D is possibly TRBD1 (5 bases). The V end lost 2 bases, the J end lost 6 bases, and 14 bases lay between the germline ends. From germline, CDR1 is SGHTA and CDR2 FQGTGA. The CDR3 is 15 residues long. The CDR3 sequence is CASSLGQGSTNEQFF. CDR3 sequence (DNA): TGTGCCAGCAGCTTAGGCCAGGGATCCACCAATGAGCAGTTCTTC. The full variable domain, rest sourced from reference TRBV7-3 and TRBJ2-1, is GAGVSQTPSNKVTEKGKYVELRCDPISGHTALYWYRQSLGQGPEFLIYFQGTGAADDSGLPNDRFFAVRPEGSVSTLKIQRTERGDSAVYLCASSLGQGSTNEQFFGPGTRLTVL.

There are a few counts of this clonotype. V gene TRBV29-1 combines with J gene TRBJ2-7, with D possibly matching TRBD1 (5 bases). Germline CDR1 reads SQVTM; CDR2 reads ANQGSEA. V was cut by 1 base and J by 5 bases, with 9 bases left in between. The CDR3 consists of 12 residues. Written as DNA, the CDR3 is TGCAGCGTTGAAGTCAGGGCAAACGAGCAGTACTTC. This gives the protein CSVEVRANEQYF.

V usage is TRBV19 and J usage is TRBJ1-5, with D perhaps TRBD1 (6 bases). CDR1 is LNHDA and CDR2 is SQIVND in the germline V gene (reference sequence). Trimming took off 4 bases at V and 1 base at J, with 14 bases between the two ends. The CDR3 runs to 16 residues. Here the CDR3 DNA reads TGTGCCAGTAGTACCTTATCCAGGGGAAGCAATCAGCCCCAGCATTTT. It codes for CASSTLSRGSNQPQHF.

This chain links TRBV7-8 with TRBJ2-2; 7 nucleotides line up with TRBD1. Per the germline V gene, CDR1 is SGHVS and CDR2 is FQNEAQ. The CDR3 runs to 12 residues. Germline trimming cut 5 bases from V and 6 bases from J; bases unmatched to any gene: 0. DNA for the CDR3: TGTGCCAGCAGCAGGGGGCCCGGGGAGCTGTTTTTT. Translating gives CASSRGPGELFF.

This clonotype was recorded at least ten times. The chain carries TRBV15 and TRBJ1-2; weak D call: TRBD1 (5 bases). The length of the CDR3 is 13 residues. Germline V CDR1 and CDR2: LNHNV, YYDKDF (reference sequence). V lost 0 bases and J 7 bases, leaving 9 bases between the germline ends. The CDR3 bases are TGTGCCACCAGCAGAGAGGGGGATCTTGGCTACACCTTC. It is translated as CATSREGDLGYTF.

Many counts were recorded for this clonotype. The genes are TRBV3-1 and TRBJ1-1; D unresolved. CDR3 length: 13 residues. The germline V gene encodes CDR1 LGHDT and CDR2 YNNKEL (reference sequence). Trimming shortened V by 1 base and J by 5 bases, and 8 bases separated the two germline ends. Here the CDR3 reads CASSQGIGTEAFF. The CDR3 coding sequence is TGTGCCAGCAGCCAAGGAATAGGAACTGAAGCTTTCTTT.

This clonotype was picked up a small number of times. This chain connects TRBV5-1 to TRBJ1-1; a possible D gene is TRBD1 (5 bases). The V end lost 0 bases, the J end lost 3 bases, and 9 bases lay between the germline ends. Germline CDR1 and CDR2: SGHRS and YFSETQ. This CDR3 region has 14 residues. CDR3 protein: CASSLGDGHTEAFF. The CDR3 DNA reads as TGCGCCAGCAGCTTGGGGGACGGGCACACTGAAGCTTTCTTT.

This clonotype was detected many times. This chain uses TRBV29-1 with TRBJ2-2; D might be TRBD1 (6 bases). The CDR3 extends over 13 amino acids. V was pared by 7 bases and J by 5 bases, with 14 bases between. Germline V gene sequence: CDR1 SQVTM, CDR2 ANQGSEA. The CDR3 spells CSGGVQGTGELFF. As DNA, the CDR3 is TGCAGCGGAGGGGTGCAGGGGACCGGGGAGCTGTTTTTT.

V and J are TRBV12-3 or TRBV12-4 and TRBJ2-7; D may be TRBD2 (6 bases). The CDR3 spans 13 residues. Trimming removed 6 bases at V and 2 bases at J, with 11 bases between. The CDR3 region is CASRFAGTYEQYF. In nucleotides, the CDR3 is TGTGCCAGCAGGTTCGCGGGGACCTACGAGCAGTACTTC.

This clonotype came up many times. The rearrangement uses TRBV27 and TRBJ2-2; 8 positions match TRBD1. Germline V gene lookup returns CDR1 MNHEY and CDR2 SMNVEV (reference sequence). The CDR3 length is 18 residues. V lost 6 bases, J lost 4 bases, and 16 bases stayed unmatched. CDR3 bases: TGTGCCAGCAGGAGACGATCCCCGGGACAGGAGACCACCGGGGAGCTGTTTTTT. This gives the protein CASRRRSPGQETTGELFF.

This clonotype has at least ten counts. The chain is built from TRBV30 and TRBJ1-2; no reliable D call. The CDR3 spans 15 residues. The germline V gene encodes CDR1 GTSNPN and CDR2 SVGIG (reference sequence). The germline V and J ends were trimmed by 1 base and 0 bases, with 12 bases remaining between them. DNA of the CDR3: TGTGCCTGGAGTGGTCGGCAGTCCCCTAACTATGGCTACACCTTC. This sequence encodes CAWSGRQSPNYGYTF.

There are many counts of this clonotype. The V gene is TRBV20-1, the J gene TRBJ2-7, with TRBD2 identical over 13 bases. Germline V lookup: CDR1 DFQATT, CDR2 SNEGSKA (reference sequence). CDR3 length equals 18 residues. With 1 base clipped from V and 0 bases from J, the junction kept 9 bases outside the gene matches. CDR3 amino acids: CSARAWTSGGYPSYEQYF. The CDR3 DNA is TGCAGTGCTAGAGCGTGGACTAGCGGGGGATACCCCTCCTACGAGCAGTACTTC.

This clonotype was seen at least ten times. V and J are TRBV19 and TRBJ1-2, with D possibly matching TRBD1 (5 bases). V gave up 10 bases and J gave up 8 bases, with 8 bases separating them. Germline V gene lookup returns CDR1 LNHDA and CDR2 SQIVND (reference sequence). CDR3 length: 9 amino acids. The CDR3 coding sequence is TGTGCCACTAGGGGAGGCTACACCTTC. This encodes CATRGGYTF.

The table lists this clonotype with a few counts. The chain is built from TRBV7-2 and TRBJ1-6; D uncertain. Germline V CDR1 and CDR2: SGHTA, FQGNSA. This CDR3 comprises 18 residues. The germline V and J ends were trimmed by 4 bases and 1 base, with 17 bases remaining between them. The CDR3 protein is CASSSRAPSGSYNSPLHF. CDR3 nucleotide sequence: TGTGCCAGCAGCTCCCGCGCCCCTTCGGGATCCTATAATTCACCCCTCCACTTT.

This clonotype was recorded at least ten times. The chain recombines TRBV12-3 or TRBV12-4 with TRBJ2-1; 10 bases are shared with TRBD1. CDR3 size: 16 residues. The V gene end was trimmed by 6 bases and the J gene end by 9 bases; junction bases not matched to a gene: 14. This CDR3 reads CASRSPPGQGSSEQFF. The CDR3 nucleotides are TGTGCCAGCAGATCACCCCCGGGACAGGGGAGTTCTGAGCAGTTCTTC.

Ten or more counts support this clonotype. This chain joins TRBV7-2 and TRBJ2-2; D is uncertain. Germline-derived CDR1 and CDR2 are SGHTA and FQGNSA. V shed 1 base and J shed 4 bases, with 13 bases lying between them. The CDR3 spans 16 residues. The CDR3 protein is CASSLESGSVTGELFF. Written as DNA, the CDR3 is TGTGCCAGCAGCTTAGAATCCGGGTCGGTCACCGGGGAGCTGTTTTTT. Variable domain in full (rest from reference TRBV7-2 and TRBJ2-2): GAGVSQSPSNKVTEKGKDVELRCDPISGHTALYWYRQSLGQGLEFLIYFQGNSAPDKSGLPSDRFSAERTGGSVSTLTIQRTQQEDSAVYLCASSLESGSVTGELFFGEGSRLTVL.

This clonotype occurred many times. J is TRBJ1-2 and V is TRBV28, with TRBD1 identical over 9 bases. Trimming at V came to 2 bases and at J to 8 bases, leaving 6 bases not matched to a gene. This CDR3 is 14 amino acids long. Looked up from germline, CDR1 is MDHEN and CDR2 is SYDVKM. Here the CDR3 DNA reads TGTGCCAGCAGTTTAATACAGGGGGCCCACGGCTACACCTTC. Residues: CASSLIQGAHGYTF.